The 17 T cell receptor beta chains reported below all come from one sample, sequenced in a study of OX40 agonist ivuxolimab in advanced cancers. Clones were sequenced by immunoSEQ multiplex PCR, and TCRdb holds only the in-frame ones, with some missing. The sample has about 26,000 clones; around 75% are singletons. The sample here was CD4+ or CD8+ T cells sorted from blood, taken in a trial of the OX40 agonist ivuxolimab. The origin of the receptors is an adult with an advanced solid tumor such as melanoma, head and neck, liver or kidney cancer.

The CDR3 sequence: CASSQAPRGDSPLHF. The CDR3 coding sequence is TGCGCCAGCAGCCAAGCCCCCCGCGGAGATTCACCCCTCCACTTT. This chain connects TRBV4-1 to TRBJ1-6; no definite D call. Germline values: CDR1 MGHRA, CDR2 YSYEKL. The CDR3 consists of 15 residues. Deletions cut 1 base from V and 8 bases from J, with 12 bases between.

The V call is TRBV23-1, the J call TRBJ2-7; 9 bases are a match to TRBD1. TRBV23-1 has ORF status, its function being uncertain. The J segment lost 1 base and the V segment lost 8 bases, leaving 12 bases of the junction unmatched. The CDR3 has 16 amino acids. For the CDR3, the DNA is TGCGCCAGCCGACTCTGTAGACAGGGGGGATCCTACGAGCAGTACTTC. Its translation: CASRLCRQGGSYEQYF.

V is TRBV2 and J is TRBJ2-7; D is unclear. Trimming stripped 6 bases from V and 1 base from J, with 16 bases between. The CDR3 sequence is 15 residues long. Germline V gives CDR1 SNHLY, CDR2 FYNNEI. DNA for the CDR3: TGTGCCAGCAGGGAGATCATCCAGTTGTCCTACGAGCAGTACTTC. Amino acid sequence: CASREIIQLSYEQYF.

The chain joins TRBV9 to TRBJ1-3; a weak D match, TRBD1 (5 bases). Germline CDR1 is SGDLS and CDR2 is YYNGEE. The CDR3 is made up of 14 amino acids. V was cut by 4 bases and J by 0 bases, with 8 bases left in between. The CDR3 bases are TGTGCCAGCAGCTTAGGGGACTCTGGAAACACCATATATTTT. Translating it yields CASSLGDSGNTIYF. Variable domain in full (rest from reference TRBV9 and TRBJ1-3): DSGVTQTPKHLITATGQRVTLRCSPRSGDLSVYWYQQSLDQGLQFLIQYYNGEERAKGNILERFSAQQFPDLHSELNLSSLELGDSALYFCASSLGDSGNTIYFGEGSWLTVV.

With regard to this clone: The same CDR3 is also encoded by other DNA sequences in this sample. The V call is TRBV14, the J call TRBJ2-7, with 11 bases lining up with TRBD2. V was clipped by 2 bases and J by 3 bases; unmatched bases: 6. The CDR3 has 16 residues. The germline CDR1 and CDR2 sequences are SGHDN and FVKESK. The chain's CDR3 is CASSQRFTSGSYEQYF. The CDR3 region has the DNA TGTGCCAGCAGCCAACGATTTACTAGCGGGAGCTACGAGCAGTACTTC.

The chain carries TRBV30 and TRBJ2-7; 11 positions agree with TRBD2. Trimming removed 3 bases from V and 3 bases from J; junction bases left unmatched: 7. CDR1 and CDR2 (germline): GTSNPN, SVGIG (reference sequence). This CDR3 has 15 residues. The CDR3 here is CAWSAGTSGYYEQYF. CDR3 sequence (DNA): TGTGCCTGGAGCGCGGGGACTAGCGGTTACTACGAGCAGTACTTC.

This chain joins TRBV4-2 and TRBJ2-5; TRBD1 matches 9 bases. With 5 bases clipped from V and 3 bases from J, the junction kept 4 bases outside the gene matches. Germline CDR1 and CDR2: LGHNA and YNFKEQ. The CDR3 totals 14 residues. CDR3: CASSARTGEETQYF. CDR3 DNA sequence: TGTGCCAGCAGCGCCCGGACAGGGGAAGAGACCCAGTACTTC.

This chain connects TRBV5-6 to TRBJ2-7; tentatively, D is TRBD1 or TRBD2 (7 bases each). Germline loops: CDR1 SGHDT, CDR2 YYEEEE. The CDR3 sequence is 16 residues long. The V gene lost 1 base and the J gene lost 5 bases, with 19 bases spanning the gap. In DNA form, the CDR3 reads TGTGCCAGCAGCTTGCGTCTGGCAGGGGGAGGGGACGAGCAGTACTTC. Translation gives CASSLRLAGGGDEQYF.

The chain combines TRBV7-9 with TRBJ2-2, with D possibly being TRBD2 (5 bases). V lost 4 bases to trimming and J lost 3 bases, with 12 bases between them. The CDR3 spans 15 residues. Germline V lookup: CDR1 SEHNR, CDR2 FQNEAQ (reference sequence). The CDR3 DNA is TGTGCCAGCAGCTCCACTAGACTGGACACCGGGGAGCTGTTTTTT. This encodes CASSSTRLDTGELFF.

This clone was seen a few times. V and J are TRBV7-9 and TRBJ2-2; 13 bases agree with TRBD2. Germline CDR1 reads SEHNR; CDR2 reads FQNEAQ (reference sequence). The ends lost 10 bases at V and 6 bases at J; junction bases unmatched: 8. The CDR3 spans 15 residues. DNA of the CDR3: TGTGCCATTCCATCTGGACTAGCGGGAGCCGGGGAGCTGTTTTTT. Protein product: CAIPSGLAGAGELFF. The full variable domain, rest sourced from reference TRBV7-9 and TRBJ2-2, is DTGVSQNPRHKITKRGQNVTFRCDPISEHNRLYWYRQTLGQGPEFLTYFQNEAQLEKSRLLSDRFSAERPKGSFSTLEIQRTEQGDSAMYLCAIPSGLAGAGELFFGEGSRLTVL.

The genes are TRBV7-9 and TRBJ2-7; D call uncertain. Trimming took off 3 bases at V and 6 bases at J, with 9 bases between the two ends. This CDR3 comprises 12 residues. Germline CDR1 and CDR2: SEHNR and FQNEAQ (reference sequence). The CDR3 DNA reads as TGTGCCAGCAGCTTCCCCGCTGCCGAGCAGTACTTC. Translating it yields CASSFPAAEQYF.

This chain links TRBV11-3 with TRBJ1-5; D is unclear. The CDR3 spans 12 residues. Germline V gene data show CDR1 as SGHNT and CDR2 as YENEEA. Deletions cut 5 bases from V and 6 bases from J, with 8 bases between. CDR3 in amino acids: CASSDRGQPQHF. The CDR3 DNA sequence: TGTGCCAGCAGCGACCGAGGTCAGCCCCAGCATTTT.

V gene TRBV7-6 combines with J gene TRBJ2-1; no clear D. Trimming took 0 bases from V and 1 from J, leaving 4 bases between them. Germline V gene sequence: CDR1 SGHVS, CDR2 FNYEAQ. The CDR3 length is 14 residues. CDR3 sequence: CASSLAGSYNEQFF. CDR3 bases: TGTGCCAGCAGCTTAGCAGGATCCTACAATGAGCAGTTCTTC.

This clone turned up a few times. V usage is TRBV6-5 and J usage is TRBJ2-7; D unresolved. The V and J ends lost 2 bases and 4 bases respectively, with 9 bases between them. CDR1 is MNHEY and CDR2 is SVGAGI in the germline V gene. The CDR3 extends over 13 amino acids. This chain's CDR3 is CASSYSSTYEQYF. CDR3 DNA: TGTGCCAGCAGTTACAGTTCCACTTACGAGCAGTACTTC.

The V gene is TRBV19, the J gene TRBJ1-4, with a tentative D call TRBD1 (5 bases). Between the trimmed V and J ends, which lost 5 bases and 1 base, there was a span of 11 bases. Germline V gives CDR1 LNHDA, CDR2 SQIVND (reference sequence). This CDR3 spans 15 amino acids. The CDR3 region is CASSPGAITNEKLFF. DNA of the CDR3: TGTGCCAGTAGTCCCGGGGCGATAACTAATGAAAAACTGTTTTTT.

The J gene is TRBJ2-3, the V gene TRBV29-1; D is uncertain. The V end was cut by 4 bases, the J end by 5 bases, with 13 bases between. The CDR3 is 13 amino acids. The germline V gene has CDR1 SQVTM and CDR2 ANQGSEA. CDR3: CSVVGLALDTQYF. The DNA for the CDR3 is TGCAGCGTTGTGGGCCTTGCACTAGATACGCAGTATTTT.

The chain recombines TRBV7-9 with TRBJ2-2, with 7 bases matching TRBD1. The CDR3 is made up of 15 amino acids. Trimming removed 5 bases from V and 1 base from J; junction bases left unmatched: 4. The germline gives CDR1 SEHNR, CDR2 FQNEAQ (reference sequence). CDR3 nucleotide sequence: TGTGCCAGCAGCAAGGGACAGATGAACACCGGGGAGCTGTTTTTT. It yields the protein CASSKGQMNTGELFF.